The next 6 T cell receptor beta chains were all read from a single sample in a study of T cell changes during pregnancy in multiple sclerosis. Libraries were prepared by immunoSEQ multiplex PCR; TCRdb keeps only in-frame clonotypes and omits some of them. This repertoire shows about 40,000 clones, roughly 90% found once; its top ten account for 7.8%. Sequencing was performed on CD8+ T cells from peripheral blood mononuclear cells, taken before pregnancy. These TCRs come from a female donor with multiple sclerosis, enrolled in a pregnancy study.

This clone was detected only once. The chain carries TRBV5-5 and TRBJ2-3; the match to TRBD2 covers 16 bases. The germline gives CDR1 SGHKS, CDR2 YYEKEE (reference sequence). Trimming removed 6 bases from V and 4 bases from J; junction bases left unmatched: 14. This CDR3 is 19 amino acids long. In nucleotides, the CDR3 is TGTGCCAGCACCCTGGGGGGGACTAGCGGGAGGGCCCCCCCAGATACGCAGTATTTT. Translating gives CASTLGGTSGRAPPDTQYF.

The gene calls are TRBV7-3 and TRBJ2-1; D is perhaps TRBD2 (5 bases). Germline loops: CDR1 SGHTA, CDR2 FQGTGA. Deletions cut 2 bases from V and 9 bases from J, with 11 bases between. The CDR3 consists of 13 residues. The CDR3 loop is CASSLGWESEQFF. The DNA for the CDR3 is TGTGCCAGCAGCTTAGGGTGGGAGAGTGAGCAGTTCTTC.

V is TRBV5-8 and J is TRBJ2-7; maybe TRBD2 (6 bases). The CDR3 is made up of 14 amino acids. The germline V gene encodes CDR1 SGHTS and CDR2 YDEGEE. V lost 0 bases and J 3 bases, leaving 10 bases between the germline ends. This CDR3 reads CASSLAGVSYEQYF. The CDR3 region has the DNA TGTGCCAGCAGCTTGGCGGGGGTTAGCTACGAGCAGTACTTC. Filled out from reference TRBV5-8 and TRBJ2-7, the complete variable domain reads EAGVTQSPTHLIKTRGQQATLRCSPISGHTSVYWYQQALGLGLQFLLWYDEGEERNRGNFPPRFSGRQFPNYSSELNVNALELEDSALYLCASSLAGVSYEQYFGPGTRLTVT.

This chain uses TRBV19 with TRBJ1-5; D gene unclear. The germline CDR1 and CDR2 sequences are LNHDA and SQIVND (reference sequence). V was clipped by 8 bases and J by 9 bases, with 5 bases between them. The CDR3 extends over 9 amino acids. The CDR3 sequence is CASGLPQHF. The CDR3 DNA reads TGTGCCAGTGGCTTGCCCCAGCATTTT. Supplemented by reference TRBV19 and TRBJ1-5, the full variable domain reads DGGITQSPKYLFRKEGQNVTLSCEQNLNHDAMYWYRQDPGQGLRLIYYSQIVNDFQKGDIAEGYSVSREKKESFPLTVTSAQKNPTAFYLCASGLPQHFGDGTRLSIL.

This chain connects TRBV19 to TRBJ2-1; TRBD2 matches 10 bases. The CDR3 is made up of 14 amino acids. V was pared by 5 bases and J by 5 bases, with 3 bases of the junction left unmatched. Germline V gives CDR1 LNHDA, CDR2 SQIVND (reference sequence). The CDR3 DNA is TGTGCCAGTAGTCTAGCGGGAGAGAACAATGAGCAGTTCTTC. Encoded protein: CASSLAGENNEQFF.

This clone showed up just once. The chain links TRBV9 to TRBJ1-2; no clear D gene. Germline-derived CDR1 and CDR2 are SGDLS and YYNGEE. The V and J ends lost 0 bases and 4 bases respectively, with 4 bases between them. The CDR3 loop spans 12 amino acids. The CDR3 DNA reads TGTGCCAGCAGCGTAGCAGGCTATGGCTACACCTTC. Translating gives CASSVAGYGYTF.